What follows is one T cell receptor beta chain and its context. Measured with immunoSEQ multiplex PCR; TCRdb has only the in-frame clones, and not every one. The data hold some 99,000 clones, with approximately 91% observed a single time. This sample is part of a study of T cell responses to AZD1222 COVID-19 vaccine. Germline loops: CDR1 MDHEN, CDR2 SYDVKM. Trimming removed 6 bases at V and 8 bases at J, with 19 bases between. This CDR3 region has 14 residues. The source material was peripheral blood, sampled on day 0 of MenACWY control vaccination. This sequence originates from an adult in good health. The chain links TRBV28 to TRBJ1-2; TRBD1 is a possible D gene (5 bases). The CDR3 is CASRGVADNLGYTF. The CDR3 DNA reads as TGTGCCAGCAGGGGGGTCGCGGACAACCTGGGCTACACCTTC.